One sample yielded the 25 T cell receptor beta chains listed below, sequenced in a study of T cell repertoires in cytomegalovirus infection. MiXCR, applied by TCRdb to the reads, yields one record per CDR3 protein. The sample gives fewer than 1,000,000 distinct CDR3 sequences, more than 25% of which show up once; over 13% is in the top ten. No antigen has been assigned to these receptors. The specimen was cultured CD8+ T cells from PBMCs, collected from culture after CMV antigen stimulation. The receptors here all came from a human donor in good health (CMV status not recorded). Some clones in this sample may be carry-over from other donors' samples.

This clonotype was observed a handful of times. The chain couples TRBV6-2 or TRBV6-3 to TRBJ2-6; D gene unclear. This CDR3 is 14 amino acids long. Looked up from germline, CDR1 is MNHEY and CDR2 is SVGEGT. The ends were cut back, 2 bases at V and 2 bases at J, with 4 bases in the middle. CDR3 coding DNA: TGTGCCAGCAGTTACCCCCCTGGGGCCAACGTCCTGACTTTC. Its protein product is CASSYPPGANVLTF.

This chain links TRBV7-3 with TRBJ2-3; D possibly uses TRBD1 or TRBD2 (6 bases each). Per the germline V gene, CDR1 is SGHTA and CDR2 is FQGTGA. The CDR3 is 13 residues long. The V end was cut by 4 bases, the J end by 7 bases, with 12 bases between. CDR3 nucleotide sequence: TGTGCCAGCAGCTCCGAGGGGGGAAATACGCAGTATTTT. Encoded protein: CASSSEGGNTQYF.

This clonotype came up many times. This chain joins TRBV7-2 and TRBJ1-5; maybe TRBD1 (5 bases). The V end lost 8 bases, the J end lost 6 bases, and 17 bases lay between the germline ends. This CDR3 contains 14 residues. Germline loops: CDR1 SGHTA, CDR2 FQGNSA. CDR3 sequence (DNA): TGTGCCAGCGGCGGGGGGTACGGGGGTCAGCCCCAGCATTTT. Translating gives CASGGGYGGQPQHF.

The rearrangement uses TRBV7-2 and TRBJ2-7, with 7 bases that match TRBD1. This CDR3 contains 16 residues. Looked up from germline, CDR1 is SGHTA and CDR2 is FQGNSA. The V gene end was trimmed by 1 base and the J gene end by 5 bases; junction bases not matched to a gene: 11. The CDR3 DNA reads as TGTGCCAGCAGCTTAGAGGGGTACGACAGGGCCGACGAGCAGTACGTC. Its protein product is CASSLEGYDRADEQYV.

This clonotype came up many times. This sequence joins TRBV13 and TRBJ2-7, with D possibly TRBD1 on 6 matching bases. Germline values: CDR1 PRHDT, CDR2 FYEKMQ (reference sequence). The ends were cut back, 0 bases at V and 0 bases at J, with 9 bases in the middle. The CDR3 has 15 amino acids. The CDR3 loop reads CASSLGGASSYEQYV. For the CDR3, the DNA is TGTGCCAGCAGCTTAGGGGGGGCCAGCTCCTACGAGCAGTACGTC.

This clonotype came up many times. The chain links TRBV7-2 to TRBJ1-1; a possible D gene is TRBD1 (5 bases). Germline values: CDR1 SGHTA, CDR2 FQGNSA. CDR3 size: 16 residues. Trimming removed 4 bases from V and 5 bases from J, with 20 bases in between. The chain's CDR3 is CASSSFDGGALTEAFF. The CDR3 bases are TGTGCCAGCAGCTCCTTCGATGGGGGAGCGTTGACTGAAGCTTTCTTT.

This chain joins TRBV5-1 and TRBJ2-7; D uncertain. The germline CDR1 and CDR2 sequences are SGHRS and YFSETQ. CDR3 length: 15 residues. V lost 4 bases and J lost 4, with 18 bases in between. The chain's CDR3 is CASSGTDGPNYEQYF. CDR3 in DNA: TGCGCCAGCAGCGGCACCGACGGGCCCAATTACGAGCAGTACTTC.

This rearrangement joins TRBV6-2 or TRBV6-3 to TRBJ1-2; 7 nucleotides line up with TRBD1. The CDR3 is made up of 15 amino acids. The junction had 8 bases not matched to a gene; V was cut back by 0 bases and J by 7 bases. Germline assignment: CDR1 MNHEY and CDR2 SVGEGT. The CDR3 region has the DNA TGTGCCAGCAGTTACTCTCCGGGACAGACGCGTGGCTACACCTTC. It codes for CASSYSPGQTRGYTF.

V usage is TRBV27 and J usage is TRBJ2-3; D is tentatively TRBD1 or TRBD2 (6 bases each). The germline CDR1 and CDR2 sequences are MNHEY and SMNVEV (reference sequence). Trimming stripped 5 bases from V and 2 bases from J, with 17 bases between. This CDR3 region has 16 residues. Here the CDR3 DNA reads TGTGCCAGCAGTCCCCTAGGGGGGCCTCTCACAGATACGCAGTATTTT. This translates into CASSPLGGPLTDTQYF.

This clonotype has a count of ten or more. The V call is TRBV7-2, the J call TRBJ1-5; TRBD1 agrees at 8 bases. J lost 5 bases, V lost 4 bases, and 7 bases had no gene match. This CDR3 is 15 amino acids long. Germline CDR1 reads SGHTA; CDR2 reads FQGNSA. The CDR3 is CASSSYPGGYQPQHF. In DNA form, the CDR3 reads TGTGCCAGCAGCTCTTATCCAGGGGGCTATCAGCCCCAGCATTTT.

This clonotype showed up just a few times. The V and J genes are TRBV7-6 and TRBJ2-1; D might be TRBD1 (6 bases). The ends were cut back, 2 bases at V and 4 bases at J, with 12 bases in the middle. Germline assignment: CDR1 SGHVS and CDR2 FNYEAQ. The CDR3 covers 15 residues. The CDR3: CASSLRGTGYNEQFF. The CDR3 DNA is TGTGCCAGCAGCTTACGGGGCACAGGGTACAATGAGCAGTTCTTC.

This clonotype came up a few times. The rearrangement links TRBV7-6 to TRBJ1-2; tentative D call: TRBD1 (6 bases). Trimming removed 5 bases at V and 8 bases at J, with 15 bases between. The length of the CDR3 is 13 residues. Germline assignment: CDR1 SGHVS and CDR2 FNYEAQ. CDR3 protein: CASSPRGFGGYTF. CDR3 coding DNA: TGTGCCAGCAGCCCCAGGGGTTTTGGGGGCTACACCTTC.

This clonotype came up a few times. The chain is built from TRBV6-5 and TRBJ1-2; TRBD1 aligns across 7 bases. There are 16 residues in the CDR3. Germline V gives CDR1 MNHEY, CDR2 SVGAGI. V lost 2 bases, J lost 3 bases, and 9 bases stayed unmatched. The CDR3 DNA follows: TGTGCCAGCAGTTACCACAGGGGTGCTACATACTATGGCTACACCTTC. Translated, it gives CASSYHRGATYYGYTF.

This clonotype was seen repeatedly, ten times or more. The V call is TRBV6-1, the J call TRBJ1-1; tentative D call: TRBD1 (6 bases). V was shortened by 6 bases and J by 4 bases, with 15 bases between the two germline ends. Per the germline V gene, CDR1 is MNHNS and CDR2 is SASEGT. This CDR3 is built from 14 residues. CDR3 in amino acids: CASSDWGRVTEAFF. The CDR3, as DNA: TGTGCCAGCAGCGACTGGGGGCGCGTCACTGAAGCTTTCTTT.

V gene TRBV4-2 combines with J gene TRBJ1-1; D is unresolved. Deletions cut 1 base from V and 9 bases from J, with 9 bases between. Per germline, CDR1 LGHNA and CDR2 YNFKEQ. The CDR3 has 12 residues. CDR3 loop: CASSQGSAKAFF. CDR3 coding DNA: TGTGCCAGCAGCCAAGGCAGTGCCAAAGCTTTCTTT.

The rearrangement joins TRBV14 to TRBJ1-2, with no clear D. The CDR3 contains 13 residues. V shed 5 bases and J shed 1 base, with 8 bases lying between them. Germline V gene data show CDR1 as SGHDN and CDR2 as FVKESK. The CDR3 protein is CASSVGVNYGYTF. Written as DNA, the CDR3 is TGTGCCAGCAGCGTCGGGGTTAACTATGGCTACACCTTC.

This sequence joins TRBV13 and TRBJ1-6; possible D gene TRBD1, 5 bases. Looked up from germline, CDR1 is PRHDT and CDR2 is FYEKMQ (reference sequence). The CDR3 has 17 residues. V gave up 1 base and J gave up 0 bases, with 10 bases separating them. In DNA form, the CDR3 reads TGTGCCAGCAGCTTAGCTCGGGGGAGCTCCTATAATTCACCCCTCCACTTT. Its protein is CASSLARGSSYNSPLHF.

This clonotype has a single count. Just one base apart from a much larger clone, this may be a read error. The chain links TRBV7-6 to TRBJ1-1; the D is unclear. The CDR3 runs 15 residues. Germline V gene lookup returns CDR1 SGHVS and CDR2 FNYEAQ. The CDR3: CVSSLAVSGGTEAFF. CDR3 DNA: TGTGTCAGCAGCTTAGCGGTATCGGGTGGGACTGAAGCTTTCTTT.

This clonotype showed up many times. The CDR3 spells CASSFGTNQPQHF. The CDR3 DNA reads TGTGCCAGCAGCTTCGGCACCAATCAGCCCCAGCATTTT. The chain joins TRBV7-6 to TRBJ1-5; D gene unclear. CDR3 size: 13 residues. The V and J ends lost 3 bases and 3 bases respectively, with 6 bases between them. From germline, CDR1 is SGHVS and CDR2 FNYEAQ.

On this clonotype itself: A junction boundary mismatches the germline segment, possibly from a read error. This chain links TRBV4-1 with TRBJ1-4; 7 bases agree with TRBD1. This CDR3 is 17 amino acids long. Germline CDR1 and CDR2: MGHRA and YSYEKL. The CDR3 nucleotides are TGCACCAGCAGCCAAGAAGGTTGGGCAGGGGGGTATGAAAAACTGTTTTTT. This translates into CTSSQEGWAGGYEKLFF.

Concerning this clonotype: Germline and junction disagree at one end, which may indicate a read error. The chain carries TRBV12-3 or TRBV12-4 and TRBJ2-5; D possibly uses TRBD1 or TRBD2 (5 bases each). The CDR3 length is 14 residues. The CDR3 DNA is TGTGCCAGCAGTTTGGGGGAGTACCAAGGGACCCAGTACTTC. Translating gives CASSLGEYQGTQYF.

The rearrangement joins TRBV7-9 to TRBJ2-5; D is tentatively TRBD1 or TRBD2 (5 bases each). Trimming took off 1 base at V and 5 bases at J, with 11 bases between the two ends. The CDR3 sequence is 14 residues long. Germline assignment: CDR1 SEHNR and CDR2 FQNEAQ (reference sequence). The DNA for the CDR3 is TGTGCCAGCAGCTTAGGGGGACCCCCGGAGACCCAGTACTTC. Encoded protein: CASSLGGPPETQYF.

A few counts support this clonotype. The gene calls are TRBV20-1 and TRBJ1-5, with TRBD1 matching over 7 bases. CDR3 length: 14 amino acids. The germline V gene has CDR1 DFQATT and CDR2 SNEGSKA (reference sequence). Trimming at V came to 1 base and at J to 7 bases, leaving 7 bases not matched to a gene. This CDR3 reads CSARAWDSEQPQHF. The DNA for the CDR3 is TGCAGTGCTAGAGCTTGGGACAGCGAACAGCCCCAGCATTTT.

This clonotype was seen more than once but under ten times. CDR3 coding DNA: TGTGCCAGCAGTGAAAGGTCTAGCCAGCCCCAGCATTTT. It encodes CASSERSSQPQHF. This chain links TRBV6-1 with TRBJ1-5; D gene uncertain. The CDR3 totals 13 residues. Germline CDR1 and CDR2: MNHNS and SASEGT. V dropped 2 bases and J dropped 7 bases, with 9 bases sitting between them.

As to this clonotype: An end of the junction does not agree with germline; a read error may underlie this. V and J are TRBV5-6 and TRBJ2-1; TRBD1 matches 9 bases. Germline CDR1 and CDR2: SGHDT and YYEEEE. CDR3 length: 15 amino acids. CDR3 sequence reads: CVSSFGTGWANEQFF. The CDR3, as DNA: TGTGTCAGCAGCTTTGGGACAGGGTGGGCCAATGAGCAGTTCTTC. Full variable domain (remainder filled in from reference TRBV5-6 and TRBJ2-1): DAGVTQSPTHLIKTRGQQVTLRCSPKSGHDTVSWYQQALGQGPQFIFQYYEEEERQRGNFPDRFSGHQFPNYSSELNVNALLLGDSALYLCVSSFGTGWANEQFFGPGTRLTVL.